The text below deals with one T cell receptor beta chain. Its antigen is currently unknown. The sample belongs to a study of cytomegalovirus exposure and HLA in healthy donors. The study, taken as a whole, reports: The authors later found TCR association rates varying by HLA locus, with DRB1 most and HLA-C fewest. Later genetic work tied a missense DCLRE1C variant to beta-chain V and J trimming.

The CDR3 runs to 17 residues. Germline trimming cut 3 bases from V and 1 base from J; bases unmatched to any gene: 6. Germline V gives CDR1 SGHRS, CDR2 YFSETQ. The study ran its PCR with 60 Vbeta and 13 Jbeta primers. The method was immunoSEQ multiplex PCR; TCRdb's version includes in-frame clones alone and lacks a portion of them. The sample holds some 47,000 clones. The specimen was PBMCs. This clonotype originated in a woman aged 40 to 55 in good health and CMV-seronegative. The chain is built from TRBV5-1 and TRBJ2-7, with TRBD2 identical over 14 bases. The CDR3 coding sequence is TGCGCCAGCAGCTCTCGGACTAGCGGGGGGTGGTCCTACGAGCAGTACTTC. Encoded protein: CASSSRTSGGWSYEQYF.